A selection of T cell receptor beta chains follows, all from one sample in a study of T-cell reconstitution after alpha-beta-depleted transplantation in children. One entry per CDR3 protein results from TCRdb running MiXCR on the PCR reads. The profile shows some 550,000 distinct CDR3 sequences, about 18% of them singletons. The material sequenced was PBMCs from the stem cell graft donor, taken from the stem cell graft. Source of these receptors: a human donor who donated a stem cell graft to a child with acute lymphoblastic leukemia. CDR3s include the opening cysteine and the closing phenylalanine or tryptophan. The order of the fields is CDR3 length, D gene, clone size, V gene, J gene, CDR3 DNA, CDR3 protein. A D gene is named only where the DNA matches it firmly. Size values are once, few and many counts, or a class for expanded clones, and some rows have none.

14	.	few	TRBV5-8	TRBJ2-4	TGTGCCAGCAGCTTGGGGACGGACTCAAACATTCAGTACTTC	CASSLGTDSNIQYF
17	TRBD2	.	TRBV5-1	TRBJ2-7	TGCGCCAGCAGCTTGCGGACTAGCGGGATCCTCATCGGCGAGCAGTACTTC	CASSLRTSGILIGEQYF
17	.	few	TRBV6-5	TRBJ2-3	TGTGCCAGCAGTTACTCGAGGGCTAGCGCAAGCACAGATACGCAGTATTTT	CASSYSRASASTDTQYF
14	TRBD1	few	TRBV6-5	TRBJ1-4	TGTGCCAGCAGTTACCGACAGGGAAATGAAAAACTGTTTTTT	CASSYRQGNEKLFF
13	.	many	TRBV12-3/TRBV12-4	TRBJ2-3	TGTGCCAGCGGGAGGCGGGGCACAGATACGCAGTATTTT	CASGRRGTDTQYF
16	.	few	TRBV7-9	TRBJ2-2	TGTGCCAGCAGCTTAGCGTCCAGGGGAGGTCGTCGGGAGCTGTTTTTT	CASSLASRGGRRELFF
14	.	.	TRBV29-1	TRBJ1-3	TGCAGCGTTGTTTGGACACTCGACGGAAACGCCATATATTTT	CSVVWTLDGNAIYF
18	.	.	TRBV6-5	TRBJ1-6	TGTGCCAGCAGTTACGATCGTCCGAAATGGAACTATAATTCACCCCTCCACTTT	CASSYDRPKWNYNSPLHF
14	.	few	TRBV6-1	TRBJ1-3	TGTGCCAGCCAGAGGGGTGTCTCTGGAAACACCATATATTTT	CASQRGVSGNTIYF
18	.	.	TRBV5-1	TRBJ2-7	TGCGCCAGCAGCCGGGGATCGGGACTCCGGACAGAATACTACGAGCAGTACTTC	CASSRGSGLRTEYYEQYF
17	TRBD1	few	TRBV20-1	TRBJ1-1	TGCAGTGCTAGCGGTGGCGGGACAGGTACTATAAACACTGAAGCTTTCTTT	CSASGGGTGTINTEAFF
15	.	few	TRBV5-1	TRBJ1-4	TGCGCCAGCAGCCCCGCTGCAGCGATCGTTGAAAAACTGTTTTTT	CASSPAAAIVEKLFF
16	.	.	TRBV5-1	TRBJ1-1	TGCGCCAGCCGGGGATTTTTAAGGGGCATGAACACTGAAGCTTTCTTT	CASRGFLRGMNTEAFF
17	.	.	TRBV20-1	TRBJ2-7	TGCAGTGCTAGAGCCCCCCAGGGGGGAGAGATTACCTACGAGCAGTACTTC	CSARAPQGGEITYEQYF
15	.	.	TRBV9	TRBJ2-1	TGTGCCAGCAGCGCCGGAATGATAGGCACGAGTGAGCAGTTCTTC	CASSAGMIGTSEQFF
16	.	few	TRBV7-8	TRBJ1-1	TGTGCCAGCAGCTTAGTGAGGCCACTTCCTAACACTGAAGCTTTCTTT	CASSLVRPLPNTEAFF